A selection of T cell receptor beta chains follows, all from one sample in a study of blood T cell repertoires in COVID-19. Data came from immunoSEQ multiplex PCR; TCRdb stores just in-frame clones and leaves some out. Of 140,000 or so clones listed, 85% to 90% are singletons. Sequencing was performed on peripheral blood. The receptors derive from a woman aged 55-70 years with active COVID-19. Each CDR3 is given with its conserved first and last residue. A D gene is named only where the DNA matches it firmly. A row's size may be missing; if present it is once, few, many or a size class.

TRBJ2-5	TRBV10-2	TRBD2	NA	CASSGGGSGETQYF	TGCGCCAGCAGTGGGGGCGGGAGTGGTGAGACCCAGTACTTC
TRBJ1-2	TRBV12-3/TRBV12-4	TRBD1	NA	CATRTTGGSGYTF	TGTGCCACCCGGACAACAGGGGGCTCTGGCTACACCTTC
TRBJ2-2	TRBV7-3	NA	NA	CASSFGRGGGELFF	TGTGCCAGCAGCTTCGGTCGCGGAGGCGGGGAGCTGTTTTTT
TRBJ2-7	TRBV28	NA	once	CATMKGRGLHEQYF	TGTGCCACAATGAAGGGCAGGGGTTTACACGAGCAGTACTTC
TRBJ2-7	TRBV5-5	TRBD1	NA	CASSLGLGQGLGEQYF	TGTGCCAGCAGCTTGGGTTTGGGACAGGGGCTAGGAGAGCAGTACTTC
TRBJ2-7	TRBV5-6	NA	NA	CASSAGPEIEQYF	TGTGCCAGCAGCGCGGGACCGGAGATCGAGCAGTACTTC
TRBJ2-7	TRBV5-1	NA	once	CASSLTRSSYEQYF	TGCGCCAGCAGCTTGACACGTTCCTCCTACGAGCAGTACTTC
TRBJ2-5	TRBV7-3	NA	NA	CASSRGPQETQYF	TGTGCCAGCAGCCGCGGGCCTCAGGAGACCCAGTACTTC
TRBJ2-1	TRBV19	NA	NA	CASSIVFYNEQFF	TGTGCCAGTAGTATCGTCTTCTACAATGAGCAGTTCTTC
TRBJ2-7	TRBV18	TRBD2	NA	CASSGTSGAGEQYF	TGTGCCAGCTCCGGGACTAGCGGTGCCGGGGAGCAGTACTTC
TRBJ2-3	TRBV3-1/TRBV3-2	NA	NA	CASSRQAGSRDTQYF	TGTGCCAGCAGCCGGCAGGCGGGATCTAGAGATACGCAGTATTTT
TRBJ2-3	TRBV11-2	TRBD2	NA	CASSLVAASGSAQYF	TGTGCCAGCAGCTTAGTCGCGGCTAGCGGGAGTGCGCAGTATTTT
TRBJ2-6	TRBV5-4	NA	NA	CASSLRDFYSGANVLTF	TGTGCCAGCAGCTTGCGGGACTTTTACTCTGGGGCCAACGTCCTGACTTTC
TRBJ2-1	TRBV6-2/TRBV6-3	TRBD2	NA	CASSPLGTSTEQFF	TGTGCCAGCAGTCCGCTTGGGACTAGCACTGAGCAGTTCTTC
TRBJ2-1	TRBV5-1	TRBD2	NA	CASSPSGASGRGYEQFF	TGCGCCAGCAGCCCGAGCGGGGCTAGCGGGAGAGGGTATGAGCAGTTCTTC
TRBJ2-7	TRBV19	TRBD1	NA	CASSRDWTGGSYEQYF	TGTGCCAGTAGTCGCGATTGGACAGGGGGATCCTACGAGCAGTACTTC